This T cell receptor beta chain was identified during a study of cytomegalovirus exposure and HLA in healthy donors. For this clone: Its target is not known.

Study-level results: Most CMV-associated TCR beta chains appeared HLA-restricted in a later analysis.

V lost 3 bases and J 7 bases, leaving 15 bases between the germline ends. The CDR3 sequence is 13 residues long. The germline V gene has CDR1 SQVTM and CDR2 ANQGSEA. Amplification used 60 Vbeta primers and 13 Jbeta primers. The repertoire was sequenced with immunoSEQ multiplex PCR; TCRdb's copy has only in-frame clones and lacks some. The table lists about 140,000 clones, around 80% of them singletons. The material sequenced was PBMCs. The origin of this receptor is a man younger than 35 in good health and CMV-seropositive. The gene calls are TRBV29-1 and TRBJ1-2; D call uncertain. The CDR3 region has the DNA TGCAGCGTTGACGGTGTCATCGCGGGTGGCTACACCTTC. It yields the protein CSVDGVIAGGYTF.